This T cell receptor beta chain derives from a study of early T cells in non-severe SARS-CoV-2 infection. From the 5' RACE reads, TCRdb called clonotypes with MiXCR, one entry per CDR3 protein. The repertoire holds some 55,000 distinct CDR3 sequences, with 10% to 15% as singletons. CDR1 is LNHNV, CDR2 YYDKDF, per germline (reference sequence). The germline V and J ends were trimmed by 1 base and 3 bases, with 6 bases remaining between them. The CDR3 has 13 residues. The gene calls are TRBV15 and TRBJ1-2; D is uncertain. Material: whole blood. The source of this sequence is an adult who was a healthcare worker with PCR-confirmed SARS-CoV-2 infection or an uninfected control (not recorded which). The DNA for the CDR3 is TGTGCCACCAGCAGAGCACGGGACTATGGCTACACCTTC. Amino acid sequence: CATSRARDYGYTF.